These 30 T cell receptor beta chains share one sample of origin, sequenced in a study of radiotherapy plus CTLA-4 blockade in lung cancer. Repertoires were generated with immunoSEQ multiplex PCR, while TCRdb's copy carries only in-frame clones and drops some. The sample lists 75,000 to 95,000 clones, more than 70% occurring once. This material consisted of peripheral blood, taken from a patient treated with radiotherapy plus ipilimumab. These TCRs come from a human donor with non-small cell lung cancer that progressed on radiotherapy plus ipilimumab.

The chain uses TRBV28 and TRBJ1-2; 12 nucleotides match TRBD1. CDR1 is MDHEN and CDR2 is SYDVKM in the germline V gene. After removal of 2 bases from V and 3 bases from J, the junction contained 4 bases not matched to a gene. This CDR3 spans 16 amino acids. CDR3 bases: TGTGCCAGCAGTTTAGGGGGACAGGGGGCAGACTATGGCTACACCTTC. Amino acid sequence: CASSLGGQGADYGYTF.

The rearrangement joins TRBV4-2 to TRBJ2-1; unclear D gene. The germline CDR1 and CDR2 sequences are LGHNA and YNFKEQ. The CDR3 is 12 residues long. V was shortened by 4 bases and J by 8 bases, with 9 bases between the two germline ends. CDR3 DNA: TGTGCCAGCAGCCCGGTAAGTGATGAGCAGTTCTTC. Protein: CASSPVSDEQFF.

The genes are TRBV6-5 and TRBJ1-2; D gene ambiguous. The V and J ends lost 6 bases and 0 bases respectively, with 5 bases between them. The V gene's germline CDR1 is MNHEY and CDR2 SVGAGI. The CDR3 is made up of 12 amino acids. The CDR3 nucleotides are TGTGCCAGCAGGGAAGCTAACTATGGCTACACCTTC. Residues: CASREANYGYTF.

As for this clone: The same CDR3 can be traced to other DNA sequences in this sample. This chain links TRBV4-2 with TRBJ1-2; D not resolved. CDR3 length: 11 residues. From germline, CDR1 is LGHNA and CDR2 YNFKEQ. Trimming pared 6 bases from V and 8 bases from J, leaving 10 bases between. CDR3 amino acids: CASSRNRGYTF. As DNA, the CDR3 is TGTGCCAGCAGTCGAAATCGGGGCTACACCTTC.

The chain links TRBV27 to TRBJ2-7; D assignment may be TRBD1 or TRBD2 (5 bases each). V lost 6 bases and J 2 bases, leaving 11 bases between the germline ends. Germline CDR1 MNHEY, CDR2 SMNVEV (reference sequence). CDR3 length: 13 amino acids. CDR3 sequence reads: CASSLGRTYEQYF. CDR3 coding DNA: TGTGCCAGCAGCTTGGGACGGACCTACGAGCAGTACTTC.

V gene TRBV4-3 combines with J gene TRBJ1-4; weak D call: TRBD1 (5 bases). V was clipped by 0 bases and J by 8 bases, with 16 bases between them. This CDR3 spans 16 amino acids. Germline CDR1 reads LGHNA; CDR2 reads YSLEER. The CDR3 region is CASSQDIRQGDEKLFF. The CDR3 DNA follows: TGCGCCAGCAGCCAAGATATCCGGCAGGGCGACGAAAAACTGTTTTTT.

The table lists this clone with a count of one. The chain combines TRBV28 with TRBJ1-5, with 10 nucleotides matching TRBD1. This CDR3 is built from 17 residues. Looked up from germline, CDR1 is MDHEN and CDR2 is SYDVKM. V was pared by 3 bases and J by 2 bases, with 7 bases of the junction left unmatched. In nucleotides, the CDR3 is TGTGCCAGCAGTTTCCGGGACAGGGGAAATCGCAATCAGCCCCAGCATTTT. Protein product: CASSFRDRGNRNQPQHF.

This chain links TRBV4-1 with TRBJ2-7; D not resolved. Trimming removed 1 base from V and 3 bases from J, with 10 bases in between. In germline, CDR1 is MGHRA, CDR2 YSYEKL. The CDR3 consists of 14 residues. CDR3 loop: CASSQGVGRYEQYF. Written as DNA, the CDR3 is TGCGCCAGCAGCCAAGGAGTAGGCCGCTACGAGCAGTACTTC.

The J gene is TRBJ2-5, the V gene TRBV18, with D unresolved. The CDR3 has 14 amino acids. V lost 3 bases and J 2 bases, leaving 10 bases between the germline ends. CDR1 is KGHSH, CDR2 LQKENI, per germline. The CDR3 sequence: CASSPRVAQETQYF. In DNA form, the CDR3 reads TGTGCCAGCTCACCTAGGGTGGCGCAAGAGACCCAGTACTTC.

The chain combines TRBV10-1 with TRBJ1-1; D is undetermined. Per the germline V gene, CDR1 is WNHNN and CDR2 is SYGVQD (reference sequence). Trimming took off 2 bases at V and 1 base at J, with 8 bases between the two ends. There are 14 residues in the CDR3. The CDR3 region is CASSEGEGNTEAFF. The CDR3 bases are TGCGCCAGCAGTGAGGGTGAGGGGAACACTGAAGCTTTCTTT.

The chain links TRBV30 to TRBJ2-7; D uncertain. This CDR3 region has 12 residues. Trimming pared 0 bases from V and 0 bases from J, leaving 3 bases between. From germline, CDR1 is GTSNPN and CDR2 SVGIG (reference sequence). In nucleotides, the CDR3 is TGTGCCTGGAGTGTTCTCTCCTACGAGCAGTACTTC. This sequence encodes CAWSVLSYEQYF.

This chain links TRBV7-8 with TRBJ2-1; perhaps TRBD2 as D (6 bases). Germline V gene sequence: CDR1 SGHVS, CDR2 FQNEAQ. Trimming pared 6 bases from V and 3 bases from J, leaving 21 bases between. This CDR3 is 17 amino acids long. The DNA for the CDR3 is TGTGCCAGCAGGTTTAGTTCGATGGAGGGGTACTACAATGAGCAGTTCTTC. Translation gives CASRFSSMEGYYNEQFF. Full variable domain (remainder filled in from reference TRBV7-8 and TRBJ2-1): GAGVSQSPRYKVAKRGQDVALRCDPISGHVSLFWYQQALGQGPEFLTYFQNEAQLDKSGLPSDRFFAERPEGSVSTLKIQRTQQEDSAVYLCASRFSSMEGYYNEQFFGPGTRLTVL.

The gene calls are TRBV11-2 and TRBJ2-2; 8 positions agree with TRBD2. Looked up from germline, CDR1 is SGHAT and CDR2 is FQNNGV. The V and J ends lost 5 bases and 1 base, in that order; junction bases with no gene match: 3. This CDR3 region has 15 residues. The CDR3 is CASSQLAVNTGELFF. CDR3 coding DNA: TGTGCCAGCAGCCAACTAGCGGTGAACACCGGGGAGCTGTTTTTT.

The chain has TRBV18 and TRBJ2-1; perhaps D is TRBD1 or TRBD2 (5 bases each). V shed 0 bases and J shed 4 bases, with 16 bases lying between them. CDR1 is KGHSH, CDR2 LQKENI, per germline. The CDR3 loop spans 17 amino acids. The CDR3 bases are TGTGCCAGCTCACCACCCGGTGGGGGAGAGAGATACAATGAGCAGTTCTTC. This codes for CASSPPGGGERYNEQFF.

The chain's CDR3 is CASSYSPGPGNTEAFF. The DNA for the CDR3 is TGTGCCAGCAGTTACTCACCCGGGCCCGGGAACACTGAAGCTTTCTTT. V gene TRBV6-5 combines with J gene TRBJ1-1; D gene ambiguous. Germline loops: CDR1 MNHEY, CDR2 SVGAGI. This CDR3 comprises 16 residues. The germline V and J ends were trimmed by 0 bases and 1 base, with 12 bases remaining between them.

The rearrangement uses TRBV6-5 and TRBJ2-7; D might be TRBD1 (6 bases). V was shortened by 0 bases and J by 6 bases, with 9 bases between the two germline ends. In germline, CDR1 is MNHEY, CDR2 SVGAGI. CDR3 length equals 13 residues. The CDR3 here is CASSYSTGLEQYF. DNA for the CDR3: TGTGCCAGCAGTTACTCAACAGGGCTCGAGCAGTACTTC.

This clone has only a few counts. V is TRBV5-5 and J is TRBJ2-1, with D perhaps matching TRBD2 (6 bases). CDR3 size: 15 residues. Trimming shortened V by 2 bases and J by 2 bases, and 11 bases separated the two germline ends. The V gene's germline CDR1 is SGHKS and CDR2 YYEKEE (reference sequence). The CDR3 is CASSFELAPYNEQFF. In DNA form, the CDR3 reads TGTGCCAGCAGCTTTGAACTAGCCCCCTACAATGAGCAGTTCTTC. Looking up the rest from reference TRBV5-5 and TRBJ2-1 gives the full variable domain: DAGVTQSPTHLIKTRGQQVTLRCSPISGHKSVSWYQQVLGQGPQFIFQYYEKEERGRGNFPDRFSARQFPNYSSELNVNALLLGDSALYLCASSFELAPYNEQFFGPGTRLTVL.

The chain combines TRBV6-5 with TRBJ1-2; no definite D call. This CDR3 has 13 amino acids. The V and J ends lost 6 bases and 2 bases respectively, with 10 bases between them. The germline V gene encodes CDR1 MNHEY and CDR2 SVGAGI. DNA for the CDR3: TGTGCCAGCAGCCAGAGTACGAACTATGGCTACACCTTC. Encoded protein: CASSQSTNYGYTF.

The chain links TRBV5-6 to TRBJ2-2; TRBD1 matches 7 bases. The CDR3 extends over 16 amino acids. Unmatched junction bases numbered 11, after V lost 5 bases and J lost 4 bases. Germline loops: CDR1 SGHDT, CDR2 YYEEEE. In nucleotides, the CDR3 is TGTGCCAGCAGGTCAGGGGGTACAGTTAGCACCGGGGAGCTGTTTTTT. Amino acids: CASRSGGTVSTGELFF.

The table lists this clone with a few counts. The chain couples TRBV7-9 to TRBJ1-2; tentative D call: TRBD1 (6 bases). The CDR3 is made up of 14 amino acids. Deletions cut 5 bases from V and 5 bases from J, with 15 bases between. Germline CDR1 and CDR2: SEHNR and FQNEAQ (reference sequence). Here the CDR3 reads CASSLGGQGYGYTF. The CDR3 region has the DNA TGTGCCAGCAGCCTAGGTGGCCAGGGGTATGGCTACACCTTC.

The rearrangement links TRBV30 to TRBJ1-4; TRBD1 matches at 9 bases. The V and J ends lost 3 bases and 8 bases, in that order; junction bases with no gene match: 7. The germline V gene encodes CDR1 GTSNPN and CDR2 SVGIG (reference sequence). The CDR3 has 14 amino acids. CDR3 amino acids: CAWSPGTGLEKLFF. In DNA form, the CDR3 reads TGTGCCTGGAGCCCCGGGACAGGGCTGGAAAAACTGTTTTTT.

The chain uses TRBV20-1 and TRBJ1-2; D uncertain. The CDR3 runs 10 residues. V was trimmed by 3 bases and J by 4 bases, leaving 3 bases between them. CDR1 and CDR2 from the germline V gene are DFQATT and SNEGSKA (reference sequence). CDR3 loop: CSARAYGYTF. Written as DNA, the CDR3 is TGCAGTGCTAGGGCCTATGGCTACACCTTC.

This chain links TRBV7-9 with TRBJ2-6; 7 bases agree with TRBD2. Germline lookup yields CDR1 SEHNR and CDR2 FQNEAQ (reference sequence). The CDR3 is made up of 16 amino acids. The V segment lost 6 bases and the J segment 3 bases; nucleotides outside the gene matches: 8. The chain's CDR3 is CASSNRGERGANVLTF. The DNA for the CDR3 is TGTGCCAGCAGTAACCGGGGGGAACGTGGGGCCAACGTCCTGACTTTC. The full variable domain, in which reference TRBV7-9 and TRBJ2-6 provide the parts outside the CDR3, is DTGVSQNPRHKITKRGQNVTFRCDPISEHNRLYWYRQTLGQGPEFLTYFQNEAQLEKSRLLSDRFSAERPKGSFSTLEIQRTEQGDSAMYLCASSNRGERGANVLTFGAGSRLTVL.

This sequence joins TRBV7-2 and TRBJ2-6, with a possible D match to TRBD1 (6 bases). The CDR3 runs to 17 residues. The germline V gene has CDR1 SGHTA and CDR2 FQGNSA. Between the trimmed V and J ends, which lost 0 bases and 2 bases, there was a span of 11 bases. The CDR3: CASSLAQGLPGANVLTF. In DNA, the CDR3 is TGTGCCAGCAGCTTAGCGCAGGGGCTCCCTGGGGCCAACGTCCTGACTTTC.

This clone was counted only a few times. V gene TRBV20-1 combines with J gene TRBJ2-1; D perhaps matches TRBD2 (6 bases). CDR3 length equals 10 residues. Trimming removed 6 bases at V and 12 bases at J, with 12 bases between. Germline V gives CDR1 DFQATT, CDR2 SNEGSKA (reference sequence). The CDR3 nucleotides read TGCAGTGCCCTGGGGGGAGGGCAGTTCTTC. Amino acid sequence: CSALGGGQFF.

The J gene is TRBJ1-1, the V gene TRBV7-9; D ambiguous. Deletions cut 4 bases from V and 3 bases from J, with 9 bases between. Germline V CDR1 and CDR2: SEHNR, FQNEAQ (reference sequence). The CDR3 is 13 amino acids. This chain's CDR3 is CASSSRSDTEAFF. DNA of the CDR3: TGTGCCAGCAGCTCCCGTTCGGACACTGAAGCTTTCTTT.

The V gene is TRBV7-9, the J gene TRBJ1-4, with D unresolved. This CDR3 is 13 amino acids long. CDR1 and CDR2 (germline): SEHNR, FQNEAQ (reference sequence). The V end was cut by 1 base, the J end by 8 bases, with 8 bases between. The CDR3 region has the DNA TGTGCCAGCAGCTTAGGAGGGTCCGAAAAACTGTTTTTT. Residues: CASSLGGSEKLFF.

V usage is TRBV28 and J usage is TRBJ2-3; 8 nucleotides line up with TRBD1. This CDR3 is built from 14 residues. CDR1 is MDHEN and CDR2 is SYDVKM in the germline V gene. The V gene end was trimmed by 6 bases and the J gene end by 5 bases; junction bases not matched to a gene: 7. CDR3 nucleotides: TGTGCCAGCAGAGGGGGACAGGTCGGAGATACGCAGTATTTT. The encoded protein is CASRGGQVGDTQYF.

The rearrangement links TRBV10-3 to TRBJ1-6; D is ambiguous. The CDR3 has 15 residues. Germline CDR1 is ENHRY and CDR2 is SYGVKD. Between the trimmed V and J ends, which lost 3 bases and 0 bases, there was a span of 6 bases. The CDR3 is CAISDRRSYNSPLHF. Written as DNA, the CDR3 is TGTGCCATCAGTGACCGGCGCTCCTATAATTCACCCCTCCACTTT.

This clone was seen only a few times. J is TRBJ1-4 and V is TRBV18; a weak D match, TRBD1 (5 bases). Trimming pared 4 bases from V and 7 bases from J, leaving 16 bases between. The CDR3 totals 15 residues. Germline CDR1 and CDR2: KGHSH and LQKENI. The CDR3 nucleotides read TGTGCCAGCTCACTTCAGGGCGGCCCGGGTGAAAAACTGTTTTTT. Its protein is CASSLQGGPGEKLFF.